The source of this T cell receptor beta chain is a study of blood T cell repertoires in COVID-19 (dated by TCRdb to the early 2020s). The study in broad terms: Samples from collaborators originated in the United States, Italy and Spain and spanned both the acute and convalescent phases of COVID-19. The material from the prospective study consisted of cDNA or gDNA derived from T cells, B-cell-depleted T cells, or PBMCs. The dataset comprised deeply sampled blood TCRbeta repertoires from subjects exposed to, actively infected with, or recovered from COVID-19. The repertoires were released in a freely available public database intended as a resource for research on the immune response to SARS-CoV-2. The samples were drawn from two sources: the first 160 participants of the ongoing ImmuneRACE study, and 1,200 or so subjects contributed by 6 global collaborators. Nearly every sample came with metadata listing a de-identified subject ID, COVID-19 status, age in years and sex. Where available, HLA class I and class II types were obtained from metadata supplied by the sample provider rather than from assay-based typing. Overall study outcomes, separate from this receptor: The amount of clinical and demographic metadata varied by source and participant and was provided uncurated.

Each collaborating institution followed its own protocols to collect whole blood in K2EDTA tubes. Collaborator samples were shipped for TCRbeta analysis as frozen whole blood, isolated PBMCs, or DNA extracted from either sample type. Details on this clone: No cognate antigen has been identified for it. There are no base qualities to consult, and no much larger clone falls within one base.

The immunoSEQ Assay, a bias-controlled multiplex PCR, was used to amplify TCRbeta CDR3 regions from genomic DNA. The authors' analysis ran thus. The number of nucleated cells in each sample was estimated from the amplification of reference gene primers within the assay. Sequence reads were collapsed and filtered to measure the absolute abundance of every unique TCRbeta CDR3 rearrangement. For each sample, productive Simpson clonality was calculated as the square root of Simpson's diversity index across productive rearrangements. This immuneACCESS table, as held by TCRdb, lists in-frame sequences with V and J called but not all clones. Of the missing ones, under half trace to an unresolved V gene in checked studies; the others have no known cause. V and J calls and clone size are given by that table; D and trimming were obtained from the DNA. This sample comprises more than 65,000 clones, around 80% of them detected only once. In total, the top ten clones hold 25% to 30% of the sample.

Reading from cysteine to phenylalanine, the CDR3 counts 13 amino acids. Kept here is only the CDR3 DNA, which spans 39 bases and is read in frame from base 1. CDR1 and CDR2 (MNHNS, SASEGT) derive from the germline V gene. V is pared back by 3 bases and J by 4 bases, with 9 bases lying between the germline termini. Recombination joined TRBV6-1 with TRBJ1-1; the D gene is perhaps TRBD1, on 5 matching bases. This TCR came from an elderly woman with active or convalescent COVID-19. Source material: peripheral blood. The nucleotides read TGTGCCAGCAGTGACAGGGTGGGCACTGAAGCTTTCTTT. This encodes CASSDRVGTEAFF.